The 10 T cell receptor beta chains below come from one sample, sequenced in a study of cytomegalovirus exposure and HLA in healthy donors. 13 Jbeta primers and 60 Vbeta primers were used for the PCR. Profiled with immunoSEQ multiplex PCR; TCRdb holds only in-frame clones, not every one. Altogether 150,000 to 200,000 clones are present, 79% being singletons, with the ten largest covering 1.5% to 1.7%. Sequencing was performed on PBMCs. All receptors derive from a girl aged 10-17 years in good health and CMV-seropositive.

V is TRBV5-6 and J is TRBJ1-2; TRBD1 agrees at 10 bases. V lost 3 bases and J lost 7; bases outside the gene matches: 3. The CDR3 contains 13 residues. Germline lookup yields CDR1 SGHDT and CDR2 YYEEEE. The CDR3 DNA reads as TGTGCCAGCAGCTCTGGGACAGGGGCTGGCTACACCTTC. Its protein is CASSSGTGAGYTF.

The V gene is TRBV4-2, the J gene TRBJ2-3; D is perhaps TRBD2 (5 bases). The CDR3 is 14 amino acids. Trimming cost V 2 bases and J 14 bases, with 20 bases left between them. CDR1 and CDR2 (germline): LGHNA, YNFKEQ. CDR3 in DNA: TGTGCCAGCAGCCAATCCGGGTTCGAGGGCTCCTGGTATTTT. It yields the protein CASSQSGFEGSWYF.

The rearrangement links TRBV19 to TRBJ2-7, with 8 bases lining up with TRBD2. Germline V gene data show CDR1 as LNHDA and CDR2 as SQIVND (reference sequence). The CDR3 length is 15 residues. The V and J ends lost 4 bases and 7 bases, in that order; junction bases with no gene match: 12. In nucleotides, the CDR3 is TGTGCCAGTAGTAAGGCCACAGCGGGGGAAGGTGAGCAGTACTTC. This sequence encodes CASSKATAGEGEQYF. Combining the CDR3 with reference TRBV19 and TRBJ2-7 gives the whole variable domain DGGITQSPKYLFRKEGQNVTLSCEQNLNHDAMYWYRQDPGQGLRLIYYSQIVNDFQKGDIAEGYSVSREKKESFPLTVTSAQKNPTAFYLCASSKATAGEGEQYFGPGTRLTVT.

The rearrangement joins TRBV14 to TRBJ1-3; unclear D gene. The germline V gene encodes CDR1 SGHDN and CDR2 FVKESK. The CDR3 is made up of 14 amino acids. With 2 bases removed from V and 0 bases from J, the gap between germline ends came to 5 bases. In DNA form, the CDR3 reads TGTGCCAGCAGCCAATACAGCTCTGGAAACACCATATATTTT. Amino acids: CASSQYSSGNTIYF.

The chain has TRBV6-1 and TRBJ2-5, with TRBD2 matching 14 bases. Looked up from germline, CDR1 is MNHNS and CDR2 is SASEGT. The CDR3 covers 15 residues. The CDR3 bases are TGTAACCCTGGACTAGCGGGGGGACGGCAGCAGACCCAGTACTTC. This translates into CNPGLAGGRQQTQYF.

This chain links TRBV10-1 with TRBJ2-3; D remains ambiguous. Germline V gives CDR1 WNHNN, CDR2 SYGVQD (reference sequence). This CDR3 spans 13 amino acids. The V end was cut by 6 bases, the J end by 8 bases, with 15 bases between. Here the CDR3 reads CASSLSLPATQYF. CDR3 DNA: TGCGCCAGCAGCCTATCTTTACCCGCTACGCAGTATTTT.

The chain carries TRBV29-1 and TRBJ2-6; 7 bases are a match to TRBD1. Germline CDR1 reads SQVTM; CDR2 reads ANQGSEA. The junction had 3 bases not matched to a gene; V was cut back by 5 bases and J by 2 bases. The CDR3 consists of 14 residues. CDR3 protein: CSVLTGAGANVLTF. In nucleotides, the CDR3 is TGCAGCGTTCTCACAGGGGCTGGGGCCAACGTCCTGACTTTC.

This chain joins TRBV5-5 and TRBJ1-5; 7 bases agree with TRBD1. Germline-derived CDR1 and CDR2 are SGHKS and YYEKEE (reference sequence). CDR3 length equals 16 residues. V trimming: 0 bases; J trimming: 0 bases; junction bases outside the gene matches: 3. The CDR3 is CASSLGDRNSNQPQHF. CDR3 nucleotide sequence: TGTGCCAGCAGCTTGGGGGACAGAAATAGCAATCAGCCCCAGCATTTT. Complete variable domain (other parts from reference TRBV5-5 and TRBJ1-5): DAGVTQSPTHLIKTRGQQVTLRCSPISGHKSVSWYQQVLGQGPQFIFQYYEKEERGRGNFPDRFSARQFPNYSSELNVNALLLGDSALYLCASSLGDRNSNQPQHFGDGTRLSIL.

Regarding this clone: Sequence at one end of the junction differs from germline and may be a read error. The chain carries TRBV27 and TRBJ2-3; no clear D. CDR1 is MNHEY, CDR2 SMNVEV, per germline (reference sequence). The CDR3 runs 16 residues. The chain's CDR3 is CASSFRQERLADAQYF. The CDR3 region has the DNA TGTGCCAGCAGTTTCCGGCAGGAAAGGTTGGCAGATGCGCAGTATTTT.

V gene TRBV5-1 combines with J gene TRBJ2-2, with TRBD1 matching 7 bases. The germline V gene has CDR1 SGHRS and CDR2 YFSETQ. V dropped 1 base and J dropped 1; count of bases not matched to a gene: 1. This CDR3 spans 15 amino acids. For the CDR3, the DNA is TGCGCCAGCAGCTTGAGGACAGGGAACACCGGGGAGCTGTTTTTT. It is translated as CASSLRTGNTGELFF.